One and the same sample provided the 25 T cell receptor beta chains below, sequenced in a study of control samples from healthy donors and cancer patients. Sequenced by immunoSEQ multiplex PCR; TCRdb stores in-frame clones only, minus some. This sample yields about 120,000 clones, of which more than 75% are seen a single time; approximately 2.3% belongs to the top ten. Sequencing was done on a sample of blood. These receptors were collected from a woman in her sixties or seventies in good health.

This clone was counted a single time. The chain couples TRBV29-1 to TRBJ1-2, with 11 bases identical to TRBD1. This CDR3 contains 14 residues. V was clipped by 6 bases and J by 6 bases; unmatched bases: 9. CDR1 is SQVTM, CDR2 ANQGSEA, per germline. CDR3 in DNA: TGCAGCGTCCTACCTGGGACAGGGGGTAATGGCTACACCTTC. It is translated as CSVLPGTGGNGYTF. The full variable domain, in which reference TRBV29-1 and TRBJ1-2 provide the parts outside the CDR3, is SAVISQKPSRDICQRGTSLTIQCQVDSQVTMMFWYRQQPGQSLTLIATANQGSEATYESGFVIDKFPISRPNLTFSTLTVSNMSPEDSSIYLCSVLPGTGGNGYTFGSGTRLTVV.

The CDR3 spells CASSYVWGNQPQHF. For the CDR3, the DNA is TGTGCCAGCAGTTACGTTTGGGGAAACCAGCCCCAGCATTTT. The chain combines TRBV6-6 with TRBJ1-5; D is unclear. Germline V lookup: CDR1 MNHNY, CDR2 SVGAGI (reference sequence). Trimming removed 2 bases from V and 7 bases from J, with 12 bases in between. CDR3 size: 14 residues.

The sample holds one count of this clone. CDR3 sequence (DNA): TGCGCCAGCAGTCAACTGGAGCCGTTTGATCGTCAAGAGACCCAGTACTTC. It yields the protein CASSQLEPFDRQETQYF. V gene TRBV23-1 combines with J gene TRBJ2-5; unclear D gene. TRBV23-1 is labeled an ORF, and its function is uncertain. The CDR3 sequence is 17 residues long. Trimming removed 2 bases at V and 2 bases at J, with 18 bases between.

This chain joins TRBV6-5 and TRBJ1-5; D is undetermined. The germline CDR1 and CDR2 sequences are MNHEY and SVGAGI. V lost 6 bases and J lost 3, with 15 bases in between. CDR3 length: 15 amino acids. Here the CDR3 reads CASRAAGIPNQPQHF. The CDR3 nucleotides are TGTGCCAGCAGGGCAGCGGGGATCCCCAATCAGCCCCAGCATTTT.

The J gene is TRBJ1-4, the V gene TRBV20-1; D ambiguous. Germline CDR1 DFQATT, CDR2 SNEGSKA (reference sequence). The CDR3 totals 14 residues. Trimming stripped 3 bases from V and 4 bases from J, with 12 bases between. The CDR3 loop reads CSASSRAGNEKLFF. The CDR3 bases are TGCAGTGCTAGTAGCCGGGCGGGTAATGAAAAACTGTTTTTT.

The chain links TRBV6-1 to TRBJ1-1, with no clear D. The CDR3 is 13 residues long. Germline CDR1 MNHNS, CDR2 SASEGT. Trimming cost V 2 bases and J 7 bases, with 11 bases left between them. The chain's CDR3 is CASSELGFGEAFF. CDR3 sequence (DNA): TGTGCCAGCAGTGAATTGGGGTTCGGTGAAGCTTTCTTT.

This chain connects TRBV7-9 to TRBJ1-3; D remains ambiguous. Deletions cut 0 bases from V and 2 bases from J, with 8 bases between. Germline values: CDR1 SEHNR, CDR2 FQNEAQ (reference sequence). This CDR3 comprises 15 residues. Here the CDR3 DNA reads TGTGCCAGCAGCTTAGCGCTCCCGGCTGGAAACACCATATATTTT. This encodes CASSLALPAGNTIYF.

The rearrangement links TRBV6-6 to TRBJ2-2; 8 bases line up with TRBD2. Germline loops: CDR1 MNHNY, CDR2 SVGAGI (reference sequence). The CDR3 runs to 15 residues. The ends lost 10 bases at V and 0 bases at J; junction bases unmatched: 7. The CDR3: CATLRGGPNTGELFF. CDR3 sequence (DNA): TGTGCCACTCTCCGGGGGGGGCCGAACACCGGGGAGCTGTTTTTT.

This chain joins TRBV11-3 and TRBJ2-3; D is unresolved. The germline gives CDR1 SGHNT, CDR2 YENEEA. The CDR3 has 14 amino acids. The V end lost 5 bases, the J end lost 6 bases, and 15 bases lay between the germline ends. Written as DNA, the CDR3 is TGTGCCAGCAGCCCCGGTTTAAGCTCGGATACGCAGTATTTT. Its protein product is CASSPGLSSDTQYF.

The chain employs TRBV6-2 or TRBV6-3 and TRBJ1-6; D gene unclear. CDR3 size: 13 residues. Germline lookup yields CDR1 MNHEY and CDR2 SVGEGT. V gave up 4 bases and J gave up 9 bases, with 10 bases separating them. CDR3 protein: CASSLGTSSPLHF. The CDR3 nucleotides are TGTGCCAGCAGTTTAGGTACTTCTTCACCCCTCCACTTT.

The chain is built from TRBV12-3 or TRBV12-4 and TRBJ1-1; D gene uncertain. V lost 1 base and J 8 bases, leaving 8 bases between the germline ends. This CDR3 has 12 amino acids. The CDR3 nucleotides are TGTGCCAGCAGTTTAGGGCGGGTGGAAGCTTTCTTT. Its protein is CASSLGRVEAFF.

The V and J genes are TRBV7-2 and TRBJ1-1; D is uncertain. Per germline, CDR1 SGHTA and CDR2 FQGNSA. CDR3 length equals 13 residues. Trimming left V 5 bases short and J 7 bases short, with 14 bases between. The CDR3 sequence: CASSVYRGHEAFF. The CDR3 bases are TGTGCCAGCAGCGTGTATCGTGGTCATGAAGCTTTCTTT.

The chain's CDR3 is CASSEGAGSGYTF. Here the CDR3 DNA reads TGTGCCAGCAGTGAGGGGGCAGGCTCTGGCTACACCTTC. V and J are TRBV3-1 (or the pseudogene TRBV3-2) and TRBJ1-2; 7 bases are a match to TRBD1. The V gene end was trimmed by 6 bases and the J gene end by 7 bases; junction bases not matched to a gene: 8. This CDR3 is built from 13 residues. The germline gives CDR1 LGHDT, CDR2 YNNKEL (reference sequence).

This chain connects TRBV28 to TRBJ1-6; D perhaps matches TRBD1 (5 bases). The ends were cut back, 11 bases at V and 10 bases at J, with 21 bases in the middle. CDR3 length equals 14 residues. Germline CDR1 reads MDHEN; CDR2 reads SYDVKM. CDR3 bases: TGTGCCGCGAGTGGTAGCCTCCCAGGGTCACCCCTCCACTTT. The encoded protein is CAASGSLPGSPLHF.

V is TRBV12-3 or TRBV12-4 and J is TRBJ1-1, with D maybe TRBD1 (6 bases). V lost 6 bases and J lost 6, with 14 bases in between. The CDR3 covers 13 residues. The CDR3 bases are TGTGCCAGCAGCTCAACGGGGGGCGCTGAAGCTTTCTTT. Translation: CASSSTGGAEAFF.

DNA of the CDR3: TGCGCCAGCAGCGCCCGAGCTGTGGGGACTGAAGCTTTCTTT. Its translation: CASSARAVGTEAFF. The V and J genes are TRBV5-1 and TRBJ1-1; the D is unclear. Germline CDR1 and CDR2: SGHRS and YFSETQ. V shed 4 bases and J shed 5 bases, with 15 bases lying between them. This CDR3 has 14 amino acids.

Of note for this clone: Other DNA sequences in the same sample also yield this CDR3. V gene TRBV19 combines with J gene TRBJ1-2; unclear D gene. Looked up from germline, CDR1 is LNHDA and CDR2 is SQIVND (reference sequence). This CDR3 is built from 13 residues. V shed 1 base and J shed 2 bases, with 5 bases lying between them. CDR3: CASSIGGNYGYTF. CDR3 nucleotides: TGTGCCAGTAGTATAGGAGGGAACTATGGCTACACCTTC.

The rearrangement links TRBV7-2 to TRBJ2-1; 15 bases line up with TRBD2. The CDR3 runs to 14 residues. The germline V gene encodes CDR1 SGHTA and CDR2 FQGNSA. The trim removed 5 bases at V and 12 bases at J, leaving 5 bases unmatched. The CDR3 DNA sequence: TGTGCCAGCAGCCCAGGACTAGCGGGGGGGCGGCAGTTCTTC. As protein: CASSPGLAGGRQFF.

The genes are TRBV19 and TRBJ1-1; D is unresolved. Between the trimmed V and J ends, which lost 6 bases and 3 bases, there was a span of 23 bases. This CDR3 region has 17 residues. In germline, CDR1 is LNHDA, CDR2 SQIVND (reference sequence). The CDR3 reads CASSMRYLEFIDTEAFF. The DNA of the CDR3 is TGTGCCAGTAGCATGCGCTATCTGGAATTTATTGACACTGAAGCTTTCTTT.

This rearrangement joins TRBV5-1 to TRBJ2-7; perhaps TRBD1 as D (5 bases). Germline V gives CDR1 SGHRS, CDR2 YFSETQ. The CDR3 contains 16 residues. V was cut by 0 bases and J by 3 bases, with 16 bases left in between. DNA for the CDR3: TGCGCCAGCAGCTTGGCGTTGCCAGGGCAGGGCTACGAGCAGTACTTC. Its translation is CASSLALPGQGYEQYF.

J is TRBJ2-2 and V is TRBV24-1, with a tentative D call TRBD1 (5 bases). The length of the CDR3 is 14 residues. Germline V gene lookup returns CDR1 KGHDR and CDR2 SFDVKD. Trimming removed 1 base at V and 5 bases at J, with 7 bases between. The CDR3 DNA is TGTGCCACCAGTGATTTATCAGGGACCGGGGAGCTGTTTTTT. Its protein is CATSDLSGTGELFF.

V gene TRBV7-9 combines with J gene TRBJ1-1, with no clear D. From germline, CDR1 is SEHNR and CDR2 FQNEAQ (reference sequence). V lost 5 bases and J lost 0, with 13 bases in between. There are 15 residues in the CDR3. Here the CDR3 reads CASSPRVIMNTEAFF. CDR3 bases: TGTGCCAGCAGCCCCCGCGTCATTATGAACACTGAAGCTTTCTTT. Full variable domain (rest looked up from reference TRBV7-9 and TRBJ1-1): DTGVSQNPRHKITKRGQNVTFRCDPISEHNRLYWYRQTLGQGPEFLTYFQNEAQLEKSRLLSDRFSAERPKGSFSTLEIQRTEQGDSAMYLCASSPRVIMNTEAFFGQGTRLTVV.

The CDR3 region has the DNA TGTGCCAGCAGGTTGGACGGAGCCTACGAGCAGTACTTC. It yields the protein CASRLDGAYEQYF. The J gene is TRBJ2-7, the V gene TRBV12-3 or TRBV12-4; no definite D call. The ends were cut back, 6 bases at V and 2 bases at J, with 11 bases in the middle. The CDR3 extends over 13 amino acids.

This chain links TRBV7-2 with TRBJ2-3; 8 nucleotides align to TRBD2. With V trimmed by 3 bases and J by 4 bases, 9 bases remained unmatched. From germline, CDR1 is SGHTA and CDR2 FQGNSA. The CDR3 runs to 16 residues. CDR3 sequence reads: CASSFLGGAGADTQYF. CDR3 nucleotides: TGTGCCAGCAGCTTCCTCGGGGGGGCGGGCGCAGATACGCAGTATTTT.

The CDR3 spells CATSYRGSGNTIYF. CDR3 nucleotides: TGTGCCACCAGCTACAGGGGCTCCGGAAACACCATATATTTT. The chain uses TRBV15 and TRBJ1-3; 7 bases match TRBD1. Germline trimming cut 5 bases from V and 4 bases from J; bases unmatched to any gene: 5. The V gene's germline CDR1 is LNHNV and CDR2 YYDKDF (reference sequence). This CDR3 contains 14 residues.